These T cell receptor beta chains were read from a single sample in a study of OX40 agonist ivuxolimab in advanced cancers. Profiling relied on immunoSEQ multiplex PCR, and the TCRdb table lists in-frame clones only, not all of them. This sample has 90,000 to 100,000 clones, with around nine tenths found just once. Source: CD4+ or CD8+ T cells sorted from blood, taken in a trial of the OX40 agonist ivuxolimab. These receptors originate from an adult with an advanced solid tumor such as melanoma, head and neck, liver or kidney cancer. Each CDR3 is given with its conserved first and last residue. Size is stated for part of the rows, as once, few or many counts, or as a class when the clone is expanded.

TRBJ2-2 | TRBV27 | few | CASSLVYDGELFF
TRBJ1-5 | TRBV6-1 | once | CASSGGQGYQPQHF
TRBJ1-3 | TRBV4-2 | . | CASSLSGTVANTIYF
TRBJ2-2 | TRBV25-1 | . | CASSDANYPDTGELFF
TRBJ2-3 | TRBV27 | . | CASSLSPPQAGGPDTQYF
TRBJ1-2 | TRBV20-1 | . | CSARERTGYTF
TRBJ2-5 | TRBV5-1 | . | CASSHGTSDATQYF
TRBJ1-6 | TRBV28 | once | CASRPGQGLSPLHF
TRBJ1-1 | TRBV2 | . | CASMWDSPRTEAFF
TRBJ1-1 | TRBV6-5 | . | CASSTQGLDTEAFF
TRBJ1-5 | TRBV27 | . | CASRSTGGFQPQHF
TRBJ1-2 | TRBV5-6 | few | CASSLEVGSGLRGYTF
TRBJ1-2 | TRBV19 | . | CASSTPGKSYGYTF
TRBJ2-5 | TRBV18 | . | CASSPGYQETQYF
TRBJ1-5 | TRBV7-9 | . | CASSLGIGQDQPQHF
TRBJ1-1 | TRBV5-1 | . | CASSFTGEGVTEAFF
TRBJ1-2 | TRBV5-1 | . | CASSENREGYTF